Sequencing of this T cell receptor beta chain was carried out in a study of T cells in Graves' hyperthyroidism and ophthalmopathy. Points from the study as a whole: Progression to ophthalmopathy was predicted a median of 6.5 months early.

Remarks on this clonotype: Antigen: not known.

The germline CDR1 and CDR2 sequences are MNHEY and SVGEGT. The length of the CDR3 is 14 residues. J gave up 6 bases and V 7 bases, and 6 bases lay outside the gene matches. Amplification of TCR beta CDR3 regions used RNA as the template. RT-PCR in the first round (using the HTBI primer set) targeted the TCR CDR3. Via MiXCR, TCRdb re-called the multiplex PCR reads, giving one row per CDR3 protein. In the table there are hundreds of thousands of distinct CDR3 sequences, approximately 15% of which are singletons. The TCR comes from a woman in her twenties or thirties with Graves' hyperthyroidism. The source material was blood. The chain has TRBV6-2 or TRBV6-3 and TRBJ1-6; the match to TRBD1 covers 7 bases. The CDR3 DNA follows: TGTGCCAGCACCACAGGGACAGTTAATTCACCCCTCCACTTT. The encoded protein is CASTTGTVNSPLHF.